The 17 T cell receptor beta chains presented below share a single source sample, sequenced in a study of T cells in Graves' hyperthyroidism and ophthalmopathy. Amplification targeted TCR beta CDR3 regions from RNA transcripts. When the TCR CDR3 underwent first-round RT-PCR, the HTBI primer set was used. TCRdb fed the multiplex PCR reads into MiXCR, producing one record per CDR3 protein. The data contain about half a million distinct CDR3 sequences, around 22% of them singletons. The sequenced material came from blood. The receptors here all came from a woman aged 25 to 39 with Graves' ophthalmopathy.

This clonotype was seen at least ten times. The CDR3 loop reads CASTERGVHEQYF. CDR3 in DNA: TGTGCCAGCACCGAGCGGGGGGTCCACGAGCAGTACTTC. The chain uses TRBV2 and TRBJ2-7; 9 bases agree with TRBD2. J lost 5 bases, V lost 7 bases, and 6 bases had no gene match. Germline V gives CDR1 SNHLY, CDR2 FYNNEI. CDR3 length: 13 amino acids.

This clonotype was seen many times. The chain links TRBV12-3 or TRBV12-4 to TRBJ1-1; TRBD1 matches 7 bases. The CDR3 covers 14 residues. With 3 bases clipped from V and 4 bases from J, the junction kept 5 bases outside the gene matches. CDR3 DNA sequence: TGTGCCAGCAGTTTGACAGGGCAGGGCACTGAAGCTTTCTTT. This translates into CASSLTGQGTEAFF.

This chain connects TRBV6-1 to TRBJ2-5; D might be TRBD2 (6 bases). Per the germline V gene, CDR1 is MNHNS and CDR2 is SASEGT. The CDR3 sequence is 15 residues long. V was shortened by 2 bases and J by 4 bases, with 14 bases between the two germline ends. In DNA form, the CDR3 reads TGTGCCAGCAGTGAACTCGCTGGGGGAGGAGAGACCCAGTACTTC. This encodes CASSELAGGGETQYF.

This clonotype was counted many times. V is TRBV6-1 and J is TRBJ2-7; the match to TRBD1 covers 7 bases. Germline V gene data show CDR1 as MNHNS and CDR2 as SASEGT. The CDR3 length is 14 residues. V lost 6 bases, J lost 2 bases, and 7 bases stayed unmatched. CDR3 DNA sequence: TGTGCCAGCAGCCACCGGGACAGCGCCTACGAGCAGTACTTC. Translation gives CASSHRDSAYEQYF.

This clonotype appeared many times. This chain uses TRBV28 with TRBJ2-7; a weak D match, TRBD2 (5 bases). Germline loops: CDR1 MDHEN, CDR2 SYDVKM. V lost 8 bases, J lost 3 bases, and 17 bases lay in between. This CDR3 has 14 residues. CDR3 in amino acids: CASGEGRTVYEQYF. The CDR3, as DNA: TGTGCCAGCGGAGAGGGTAGAACAGTCTACGAGCAGTACTTC.

The chain joins TRBV6-1 to TRBJ1-2, with D unresolved. Trimming shortened V by 0 bases and J by 5 bases, and 10 bases separated the two germline ends. The CDR3 is 14 amino acids. Germline loops: CDR1 MNHNS, CDR2 SASEGT. DNA for the CDR3: TGTGCCAGCAGTGAAGCGCCGGGTTTATATGGCTACACCTTC. It specifies CASSEAPGLYGYTF.

This clonotype was seen only a few times. CDR3 sequence: CASSQFRTANTGELFF. The CDR3 region has the DNA TGTGCCAGCAGCCAATTCAGGACCGCGAACACCGGGGAGCTGTTTTTT. The chain is built from TRBV14 and TRBJ2-2; no reliable D call. CDR3 length: 16 amino acids. Trimming left V 2 bases short and J 0 bases short, with 10 bases between. Germline V lookup: CDR1 SGHDN, CDR2 FVKESK. Combining the CDR3 with reference TRBV14 and TRBJ2-2 gives the whole variable domain EAGVTQFPSHSVIEKGQTVTLRCDPISGHDNLYWYRRVMGKEIKFLLHFVKESKQDESGMPNNRFLAERTGGTYSTLKVQPAELEDSGVYFCASSQFRTANTGELFFGEGSRLTVL.

V and J are TRBV15 and TRBJ2-4; no clear D gene. This CDR3 is 13 amino acids long. Between the trimmed V and J ends, which lost 0 bases and 4 bases, there was a span of 4 bases. Germline V lookup: CDR1 LNHNV, CDR2 YYDKDF (reference sequence). As DNA, the CDR3 is TGTGCCACCAGCAGAGACCAGAAAAACATTCAGTACTTC. Encoded protein: CATSRDQKNIQYF.

This clonotype showed up just a few times. The J gene is TRBJ1-2, the V gene TRBV20-1; D ambiguous. The V end lost 1 base, the J end lost 2 bases, and 14 bases lay between the germline ends. This CDR3 comprises 15 residues. Germline-derived CDR1 and CDR2 are DFQATT and SNEGSKA (reference sequence). The CDR3 DNA reads as TGCAGTGCTAGAGGGTTGGACGGAAGAAACTATGGCTACACCTTC. As protein: CSARGLDGRNYGYTF.

At least ten counts were recorded for this clonotype. The chain joins TRBV6-1 to TRBJ2-7; a weak D match, TRBD2 (6 bases). Trimming removed 5 bases at V and 12 bases at J, with 17 bases between. Germline CDR1 reads MNHNS; CDR2 reads SASEGT. The CDR3 is 12 amino acids. This chain's CDR3 is CASSPRPGRLYF. The CDR3 region has the DNA TGTGCCAGCAGTCCCCGCCCAGGGAGGTTGTACTTC.

This clonotype was found many times. The genes are TRBV6-1 and TRBJ1-1; no firm D call. CDR3 length equals 15 residues. The V gene lost 7 bases and the J gene lost 0 bases, with 15 bases spanning the gap. Germline V gene lookup returns CDR1 MNHNS and CDR2 SASEGT. CDR3: CASTRLGGMNTEAFF. CDR3 DNA: TGTGCCAGCACTCGCCTAGGTGGGATGAACACTGAAGCTTTCTTT.

In its sample, this clonotype was seen many times. The CDR3 nucleotides are TGTGCCACCAGCAGAGATATTTTCGGGACAGGGAAGGACTACGAGCAGTACTTC. Translating it yields CATSRDIFGTGKDYEQYF. This chain connects TRBV15 to TRBJ2-7, with 9 positions matching TRBD1. Germline V gene data show CDR1 as LNHNV and CDR2 as YYDKDF (reference sequence). V shed 0 bases and J 3 bases; nucleotides not matched to a gene: 12. The CDR3 spans 18 residues.

This clonotype showed up many times. This chain connects TRBV19 to TRBJ2-2; D is uncertain. Trimming removed 7 bases from V and 7 bases from J, with 16 bases in between. Germline assignment: CDR1 LNHDA and CDR2 SQIVND (reference sequence). There are 14 residues in the CDR3. The DNA for the CDR3 is TGTGCCAGTAACTTTGGAGTTGGAAGCGGGGAGCTGTTTTTT. Its protein is CASNFGVGSGELFF.

This clonotype was recorded at least ten times. The V gene is TRBV7-8, the J gene TRBJ1-2; TRBD1 agrees at 7 bases. V trimming: 6 bases; J trimming: 7 bases; junction bases outside the gene matches: 11. The CDR3 is 14 residues long. The germline CDR1 and CDR2 sequences are SGHVS and FQNEAQ. For the CDR3, the DNA is TGTGCCAGCAGGGCAACAGGGGCGGGCGTTGGCTACACCTTC. This encodes CASRATGAGVGYTF.

The V call is TRBV29-1, the J call TRBJ2-7, with D unresolved. Germline V gives CDR1 SQVTM, CDR2 ANQGSEA. CDR3 length: 11 amino acids. V lost 0 bases and J 9 bases, leaving 9 bases between the germline ends. CDR3 coding DNA: TGCAGCGTTGAAGATCGGTGGGTGCAGTACTTC. Translated, it gives CSVEDRWVQYF.

The chain links TRBV2 to TRBJ2-7; TRBD2 might be the D (6 bases). This CDR3 is 16 amino acids long. Germline V gives CDR1 SNHLY, CDR2 FYNNEI. V was pared by 3 bases and J by 3 bases, with 18 bases between. Written as DNA, the CDR3 is TGTGCCAGCAGTGAGGAAGGCGGGACCTCTCACTACGAGCAGTACTTC. It specifies CASSEEGGTSHYEQYF.

CDR3 in DNA: TGTGCCAGCAGTCCCCCCATCGAGCAGTACTTC. Translating gives CASSPPIEQYF. The rearrangement uses TRBV28 and TRBJ2-7; D is unclear. V was clipped by 5 bases and J by 6 bases, with 8 bases between them. This CDR3 is 11 amino acids long. Germline V gene data show CDR1 as MDHEN and CDR2 as SYDVKM.